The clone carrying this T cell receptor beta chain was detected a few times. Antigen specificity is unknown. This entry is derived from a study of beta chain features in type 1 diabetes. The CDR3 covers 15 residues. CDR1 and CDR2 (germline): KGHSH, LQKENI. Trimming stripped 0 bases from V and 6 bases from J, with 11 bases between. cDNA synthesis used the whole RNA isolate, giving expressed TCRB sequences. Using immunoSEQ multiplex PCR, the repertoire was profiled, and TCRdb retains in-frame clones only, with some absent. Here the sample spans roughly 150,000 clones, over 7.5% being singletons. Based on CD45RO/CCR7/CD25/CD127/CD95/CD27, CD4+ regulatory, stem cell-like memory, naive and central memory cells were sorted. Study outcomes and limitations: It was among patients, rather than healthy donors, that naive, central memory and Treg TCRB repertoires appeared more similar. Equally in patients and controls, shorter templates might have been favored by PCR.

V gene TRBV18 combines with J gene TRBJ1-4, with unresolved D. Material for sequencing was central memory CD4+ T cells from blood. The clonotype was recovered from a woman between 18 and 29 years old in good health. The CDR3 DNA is TGTGCCAGCTCACCACCGTCGGAGTCCGATGAAAAACTGTTTTTT. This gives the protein CASSPPSESDEKLFF.